What follows describes a single T cell receptor beta chain. Antigen unknown. CDR3 size: 18 residues. The source of the sample is a study of T-cell memory formation after mild COVID-19. Whole-study context: Across donors, TCR clusters were largely donor specific. Findings of the study overall: Those CD4+ clones that contracted were mainly in CM and EM (CD8+ ones in EMRA). Clones that contracted from day 15 to 85 had balanced CD4/CD8; later expanders were CD4+ biased.

Constant-segment-primed 5'RACE gave TCR alpha and TCR beta cDNA libraries with sample barcodes and UMIs. TCRdb used MiXCR to reprocess the 5' RACE reads, holding one entry per CDR3 protein. This table has about 49,000 distinct CDR3 sequences, roughly a quarter appearing once. The chain uses TRBV21-1 and TRBJ2-6; TRBD1 is the table's D call and was not checked against the DNA. TRBV21-1 is tagged as a pseudogene. This clonotype was obtained from a man aged 18 to 29 who had mild COVID-19 (a few samples of this study predate the infection). Cell type and time point are not known. The sequenced sample consisted of PBMCs or a T cell subset sorted from them (not recorded which). In nucleotides, the CDR3 is TGTGCCAGCAGCGCTCCGGGACCACATACCTCTGGGGCCAACGTCCTGACTTTC. This gives the protein CASSAPGPHTSGANVLTF.